These 13 T cell receptor beta chains were all obtained from the same sample, sequenced in a study of OX40 agonist ivuxolimab in advanced cancers. Clones were read by immunoSEQ multiplex PCR, and TCRdb kept only the in-frame ones, dropping some. The sample shows approximately 64,000 clones, around 86% of them seen only once. The source was CD4+ or CD8+ T cells sorted from blood, collected in a trial of the OX40 agonist ivuxolimab. The source is an adult with an advanced solid tumor such as melanoma, head and neck, liver or kidney cancer.

Only one count was recorded for this clone. The CDR3 DNA sequence: TGCGCCAGCAGCCCTGGACTAGCGGGGGGGTCCCAAGAGACCCAGTACTTC. It translates to CASSPGLAGGSQETQYF. The V call is TRBV4-1, the J call TRBJ2-5; 15 bases map to TRBD2. The CDR3 is made up of 17 amino acids. The germline V gene has CDR1 MGHRA and CDR2 YSYEKL. Trimming took 4 bases from V and 1 from J; bases not matched to a gene: 4.

The chain recombines TRBV6-1 with TRBJ2-5, with 7 positions matching TRBD2. Germline-derived CDR1 and CDR2 are MNHNS and SASEGT. The CDR3 covers 12 residues. V lost 4 bases to trimming and J lost 5 bases; unmatched junction nucleotides: 1. CDR3 in DNA: TGTGCCAGCAGTGGGGGAGGGGAGACCCAGTACTTC. It codes for CASSGGGETQYF.

The chain employs TRBV5-5 and TRBJ2-1; TRBD2 might be the D (6 bases). V was shortened by 4 bases and J by 2 bases, with 13 bases between the two germline ends. This CDR3 spans 15 amino acids. Germline CDR1 is SGHKS and CDR2 is YYEKEE (reference sequence). CDR3 nucleotides: TGTGCCAGCAGCCCGGGGGTGGGACCCTACAATGAGCAGTTCTTC. Protein sequence: CASSPGVGPYNEQFF.

The chain has TRBV30 and TRBJ1-3, with no clear D. Germline CDR1 and CDR2: GTSNPN and SVGIG (reference sequence). This CDR3 is 11 amino acids long. V lost 2 bases and J lost 4, with 3 bases in between. The CDR3 coding sequence is TGTGCCTGGAGTTCCGGAAACACCATATATTTT. Its protein is CAWSSGNTIYF. Using reference TRBV30 and TRBJ1-3 for the parts outside the CDR3, the full variable domain is SQTIHQWPATLVQPVGSPLSLECTVEGTSNPNLYWYRQAAGRGLQLLFYSVGIGQISSEVPQNLSASRPQDRQFILSSKKLLLSDSGFYLCAWSSGNTIYFGEGSWLTVV.

CDR3 DNA: TGTGCCAGCAGTCAGGACAGGGATGAAAAACTGTTTTTT. Protein sequence: CASSQDRDEKLFF. The chain combines TRBV28 with TRBJ1-4; 8 nucleotides agree with TRBD1. The germline gives CDR1 MDHEN, CDR2 SYDVKM. J lost 6 bases, V lost 5 bases, and 2 bases had no gene match. The length of the CDR3 is 13 residues.

The chain carries TRBV5-5 and TRBJ1-4; 7 nucleotides line up with TRBD1. CDR1 and CDR2 from the germline V gene are SGHKS and YYEKEE (reference sequence). V shed 4 bases and J 4 bases; nucleotides not matched to a gene: 7. This CDR3 has 15 amino acids. CDR3 residues: CASSVGTAYNEKLFF. The CDR3 nucleotides are TGTGCCAGCAGCGTCGGGACAGCCTATAATGAAAAACTGTTTTTT.

The V call is TRBV11-2, the J call TRBJ2-1; 8 bases map to TRBD1. This CDR3 has 18 residues. V was clipped by 5 bases and J by 5 bases; unmatched bases: 17. Germline CDR1 and CDR2: SGHAT and FQNNGV. In DNA form, the CDR3 reads TGTGCCAGCAGCCGCAGACGACTACCGGGACAGGACCACAATGAGCAGTTCTTC. It is translated as CASSRRRLPGQDHNEQFF.

This sequence joins TRBV7-2 and TRBJ2-1, with D possibly being TRBD2 (5 bases). CDR1 is SGHTA, CDR2 FQGNSA, per germline. The CDR3 is made up of 14 amino acids. V lost 4 bases and J 8 bases, leaving 15 bases between the germline ends. For the CDR3, the DNA is TGTGCCAGCAGCTCCTCGCTGGCGGGTCATGAGCAGTTCTTC. Residues: CASSSSLAGHEQFF.

This chain uses TRBV10-1 with TRBJ1-1; the D gene is possibly TRBD1 (6 bases). The CDR3 loop spans 12 amino acids. Germline V gene data show CDR1 as WNHNN and CDR2 as SYGVQD (reference sequence). The V and J ends lost 6 bases and 7 bases respectively, with 12 bases between them. In DNA form, the CDR3 reads TGCGCCAGCAGCCCGGACAGTCGTGAAGCTTTCTTT. It is translated as CASSPDSREAFF.

This clone was recorded once. The rearrangement joins TRBV7-6 to TRBJ2-3; TRBD1 aligns across 12 bases. CDR3 size: 18 residues. Germline CDR1 and CDR2: SGHVS and FNYEAQ. The V gene end was trimmed by 1 base and the J gene end by 1 base; junction bases not matched to a gene: 6. This CDR3 is CASSLDKGQGARTDTQYF. DNA of the CDR3: TGTGCCAGCAGCTTAGATAAGGGACAGGGGGCCCGCACAGATACGCAGTATTTT.

The chain uses TRBV5-1 and TRBJ2-7; D call uncertain. Germline V lookup: CDR1 SGHRS, CDR2 YFSETQ. The CDR3 has 15 amino acids. Trimming took off 4 bases at V and 1 base at J, with 15 bases between the two ends. The CDR3 DNA reads TGCGCCAGCAGCCCCGGCCGGACGCTATCCTACGAGCAGTACTTC. Amino acid sequence: CASSPGRTLSYEQYF. Complete variable domain (other parts from reference TRBV5-1 and TRBJ2-7): KAGVTQTPRYLIKTRGQQVTLSCSPISGHRSVSWYQQTPGQGLQFLFEYFSETQRNKGNFPGRFSGRQFSNSRSEMNVSTLELGDSALYLCASSPGRTLSYEQYFGPGTRLTVT.

The chain carries TRBV7-6 and TRBJ2-3; TRBD2 might be the D (6 bases). The CDR3 spans 15 residues. Germline V gene data show CDR1 as SGHVS and CDR2 as FNYEAQ. The ends were cut back, 4 bases at V and 2 bases at J, with 13 bases in the middle. The CDR3 nucleotides read TGTGCCAGCAGCTCGGGGACTTCACACACAGATACGCAGTATTTT. It is translated as CASSSGTSHTDTQYF.

The chain recombines TRBV11-2 with TRBJ2-2, with 8 positions matching TRBD1. Germline trimming cut 5 bases from V and 6 bases from J; bases unmatched to any gene: 8. Germline CDR1 is SGHAT and CDR2 is FQNNGV. The CDR3 sequence is 15 residues long. The CDR3 bases are TGTGCCAGCAGCCTAGGACAGGGCCCTGCCGGGGAGCTGTTTTTT. This encodes CASSLGQGPAGELFF.